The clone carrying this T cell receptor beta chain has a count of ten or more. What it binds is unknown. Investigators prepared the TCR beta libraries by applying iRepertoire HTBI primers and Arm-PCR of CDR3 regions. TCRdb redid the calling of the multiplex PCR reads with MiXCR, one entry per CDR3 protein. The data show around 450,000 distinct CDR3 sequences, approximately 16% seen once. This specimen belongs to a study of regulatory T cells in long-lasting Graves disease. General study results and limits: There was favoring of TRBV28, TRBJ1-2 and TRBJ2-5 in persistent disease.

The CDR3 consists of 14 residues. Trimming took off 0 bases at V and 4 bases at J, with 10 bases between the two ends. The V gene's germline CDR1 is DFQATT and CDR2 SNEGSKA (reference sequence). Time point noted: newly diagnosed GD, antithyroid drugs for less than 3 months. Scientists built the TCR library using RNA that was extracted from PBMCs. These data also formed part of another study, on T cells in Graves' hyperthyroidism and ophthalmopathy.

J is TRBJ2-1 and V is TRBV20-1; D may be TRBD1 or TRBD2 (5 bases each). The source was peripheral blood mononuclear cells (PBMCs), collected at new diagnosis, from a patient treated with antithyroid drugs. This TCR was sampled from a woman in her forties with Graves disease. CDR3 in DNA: TGCAGTGCTAGAGATGGGGGAAGATACAATGAGCAGTTCTTC. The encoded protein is CSARDGGRYNEQFF.